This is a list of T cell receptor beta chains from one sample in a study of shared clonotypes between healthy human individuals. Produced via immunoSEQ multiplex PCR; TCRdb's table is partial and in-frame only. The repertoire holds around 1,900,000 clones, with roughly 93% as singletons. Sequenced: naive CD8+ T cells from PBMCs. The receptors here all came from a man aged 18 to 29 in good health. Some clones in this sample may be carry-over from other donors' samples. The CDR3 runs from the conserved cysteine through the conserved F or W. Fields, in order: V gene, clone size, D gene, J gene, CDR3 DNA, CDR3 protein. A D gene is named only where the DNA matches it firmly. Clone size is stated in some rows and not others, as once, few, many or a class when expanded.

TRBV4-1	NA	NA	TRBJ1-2	TGCGCCAGCTTTGTTCCGGGGCCGACTAACTATGGCTACACCTTC	CASFVPGPTNYGYTF
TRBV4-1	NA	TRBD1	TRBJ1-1	TGCGCCAGCAGCCAACAGGGGGGGATGAACACTGAAGCTTTCTTT	CASSQQGGMNTEAFF
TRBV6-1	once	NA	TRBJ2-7	TGTGCCAGCAGTGACGGCGGGACCTACGAGCAGTACTTC	CASSDGGTYEQYF
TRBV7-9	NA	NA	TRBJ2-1	TGTGCCAGCAGCTTATCTGGGGGTGAGCAGTTCTTC	CASSLSGGEQFF
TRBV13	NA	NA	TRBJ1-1	TGTGCCAGCAGCTTAGACGCCGGGCTCAACACTGAAGCTTTCTTT	CASSLDAGLNTEAFF
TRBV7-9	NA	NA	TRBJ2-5	TGTGCCAGCAGCTTAGCCCCCAGCTCCAGAGATTTGTACCAAGAGACCCAGTACTTC	CASSLAPSSRDLYQETQYF
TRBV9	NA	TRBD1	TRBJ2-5	TGTGCCAGCAGCCCGACACAGGGGTACCAAGAGACCCAGTACTTC	CASSPTQGYQETQYF
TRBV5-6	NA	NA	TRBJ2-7	TGTGCCAGCAGCCCCACCACAGTGGGAGTACTCTACGAGCAGTACTTC	CASSPTTVGVLYEQYF
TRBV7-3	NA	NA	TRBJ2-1	TGTGCCAGCAGCTTATCCCTAGAATACAATGAGCAGTTCTTC	CASSLSLEYNEQFF
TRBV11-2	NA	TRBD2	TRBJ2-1	TGTGCCAGCAGCTTAGGTACTAGCGGGAGCTGGGACAATGAGCAGTTCTTC	CASSLGTSGSWDNEQFF
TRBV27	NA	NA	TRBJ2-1	TGTGCCAGCAGTTTCCAGCGGACCTACAATGAGCAGTTCTTC	CASSFQRTYNEQFF
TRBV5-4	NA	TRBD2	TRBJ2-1	TGTGCCAGCAGCGGGGGTAGCGGGAGGGCCGATGAGCAGTTCTTC	CASSGGSGRADEQFF
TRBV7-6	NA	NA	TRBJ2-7	TGTGCCAGCAGCCCAAAGCTTATCGGGAGCGAGCAGTACTTC	CASSPKLIGSEQYF
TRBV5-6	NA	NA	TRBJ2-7	TGTGCCAGCAGTCACGCCTACGAGCAGTACTTC	CASSHAYEQYF
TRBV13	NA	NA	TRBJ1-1	TGTGCCAGCAGCTCCAGGGACCGCGAGAACACTGAAGCTTTCTTT	CASSSRDRENTEAFF
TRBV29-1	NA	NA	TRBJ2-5	TGCAGCGTTGAAGGCGGACAGTTCCAAGAGACCCAGTACTTC	CSVEGGQFQETQYF
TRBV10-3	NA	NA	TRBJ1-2	TGTGCCATCAGTGACCCCCCCGGCTTCGATGGTGGAGGCTACACCTTC	CAISDPPGFDGGGYTF
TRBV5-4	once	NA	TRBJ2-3	TGTGCCAGCAGCGGTAGGACGGAGGTCACAGATACGCAGTATTTT	CASSGRTEVTDTQYF
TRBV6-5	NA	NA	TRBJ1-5	TGTGCCAGCATGACAAATGGGGGCAGCAATCAGCCCCAGCATTTT	CASMTNGGSNQPQHF
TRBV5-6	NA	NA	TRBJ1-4	TGTGCCAGCAGCTTCGGAGTTAATGAAAAACTGTTTTTT	CASSFGVNEKLFF
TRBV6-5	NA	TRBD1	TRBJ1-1	TGTGCCACCCAACAGGGGAGCGGCACTGAAGCTTTCTTT	CATQQGSGTEAFF
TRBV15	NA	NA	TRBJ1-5	TGTGCCACCAGCGGGGGGATCAACCCAAATCAGCCCCAGCATTTT	CATSGGINPNQPQHF
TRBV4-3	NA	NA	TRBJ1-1	TGCGCCAGCAGCCCTTTTACTTCGACAGAGATGAACACTGAAGCTTTCTTT	CASSPFTSTEMNTEAFF
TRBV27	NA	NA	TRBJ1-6	TGTGCCAGCCCAGGGTCCAGGACGGCCCGTTCACCCCTCCACTTT	CASPGSRTARSPLHF
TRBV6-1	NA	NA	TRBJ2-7	TGTGCCAGCAGTGAAGTGTTGGCGACCTCCTACGAGCAGTACTTC	CASSEVLATSYEQYF
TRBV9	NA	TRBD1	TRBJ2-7	TGTGCCAGCAGCGACCGGGACAGAACCTACGAGCAGTACTTC	CASSDRDRTYEQYF
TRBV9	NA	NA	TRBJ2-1	TGTGCCAGCAGCGTAGAGGGGGAGAATGAGCAGTTCTTC	CASSVEGENEQFF
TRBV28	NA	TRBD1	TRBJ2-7	TGTGCCAGCAGTGATTCTCAGGGGGCGAAGCCATACGAGCAGTACTTC	CASSDSQGAKPYEQYF
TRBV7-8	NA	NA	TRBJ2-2	TGTGCCAGCAGCTTCTATGGAGTAACGAACACCGGGGAGCTGTTTTTT	CASSFYGVTNTGELFF
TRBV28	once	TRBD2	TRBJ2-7	TGTGCCAGCAGTACGTTAGCGGGCAGCTCCTACGAGCAGTACTTC	CASSTLAGSSYEQYF
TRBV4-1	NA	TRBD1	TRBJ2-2	TGCGCCAGCAGCCATCCGGGACAGGGCGCGTTGAACACCGGGGAGCTGTTTTTT	CASSHPGQGALNTGELFF
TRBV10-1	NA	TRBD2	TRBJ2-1	TGCGCCAGCAGTGCGCCCTACCGCGGGAGCCCTCAGTTCTTC	CASSAPYRGSPQFF
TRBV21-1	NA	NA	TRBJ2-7	TGTGCCAGCAGCTGGCGGACAGACGAGCAGTACTTC	CASSWRTDEQYF
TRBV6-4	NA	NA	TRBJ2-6	TGTGCCAGCAGTGACACCGGGGCCAACGTCCTGACTTTC	CASSDTGANVLTF
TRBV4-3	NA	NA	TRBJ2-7	TGCGCCAGCAGCCAAGATTCGGGCAGGGGCTACTACGAGCAGTACTTC	CASSQDSGRGYYEQYF
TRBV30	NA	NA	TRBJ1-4	TGTGCCTGGAGTGTGATCTGGGACCTCACAACTAATGAAAAACTGTTTTTT	CAWSVIWDLTTNEKLFF
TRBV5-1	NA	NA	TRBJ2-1	TGCGCCAGCAGCTTGGGCAGCCCTGAGCAGTTCTTC	CASSLGSPEQFF
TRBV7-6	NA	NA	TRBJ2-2	TGTGCCAGCAGCTGGTCCGGGATTGGGAACACCGGGGAGCTGTTTTTT	CASSWSGIGNTGELFF
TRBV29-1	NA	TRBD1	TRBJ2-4	TGCAGCGCCTTGACAGGGTTGAACATTCAGTACTTC	CSALTGLNIQYF
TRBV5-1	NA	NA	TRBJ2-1	TGCGCCAGCAGCCCGATATCAGGCAATGAGCAGTTCTTC	CASSPISGNEQFF
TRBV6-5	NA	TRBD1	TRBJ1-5	TGTGCCAGCAGTGTCGACAGGGGAGGCCAGCCCCAGCATTTT	CASSVDRGGQPQHF
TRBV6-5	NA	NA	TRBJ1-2	TGTGCCAGCAGGGATACCGGGAGCTACTATGGCTACACCTTC	CASRDTGSYYGYTF
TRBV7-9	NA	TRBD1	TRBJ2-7	TGTGCCAGCAGCCTCACAGGGGGTCGGTACGAGCAGTACTTC	CASSLTGGRYEQYF
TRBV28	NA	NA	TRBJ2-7	TGTGCCAGCAGTTGGACGTTGGGTTACGAGCAGTACTTC	CASSWTLGYEQYF